This section outlines one T cell receptor beta chain sequence together with its context. Data came from immunoSEQ multiplex PCR; TCRdb stores just in-frame clones and leaves some out. The sample has tens of thousands of clones, roughly 87% seen once. The sample comes from a study of T cell changes during pregnancy in multiple sclerosis. This CDR3 region has 15 residues. Per germline, CDR1 SGDLS and CDR2 YYNGEE. V was clipped by 0 bases and J by 4 bases; unmatched bases: 3. The V gene is TRBV9, the J gene TRBJ2-1, with TRBD2 matching over 8 bases. The sequences come from peripheral blood, collected in the first trimester of pregnancy. The TCR was taken from a female donor with multiple sclerosis, enrolled in a pregnancy study. The CDR3 region has the DNA TGTGCCAGCAGCGTAGAGGCTAGCGGGTACAATGAGCAGTTCTTC. Translation gives CASSVEASGYNEQFF.